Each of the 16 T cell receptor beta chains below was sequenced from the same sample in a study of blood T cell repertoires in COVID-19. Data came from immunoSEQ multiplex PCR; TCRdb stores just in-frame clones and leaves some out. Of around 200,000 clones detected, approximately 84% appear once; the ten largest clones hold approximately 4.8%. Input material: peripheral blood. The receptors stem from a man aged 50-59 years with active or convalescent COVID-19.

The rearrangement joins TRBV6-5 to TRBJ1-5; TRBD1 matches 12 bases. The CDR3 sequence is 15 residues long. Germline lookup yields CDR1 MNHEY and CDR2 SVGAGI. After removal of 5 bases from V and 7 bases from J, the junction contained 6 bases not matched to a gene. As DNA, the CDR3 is TGTGCCAGCAGTCTGGGACAGGGGGCTGGGCAGCCCCAGCATTTT. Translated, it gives CASSLGQGAGQPQHF.

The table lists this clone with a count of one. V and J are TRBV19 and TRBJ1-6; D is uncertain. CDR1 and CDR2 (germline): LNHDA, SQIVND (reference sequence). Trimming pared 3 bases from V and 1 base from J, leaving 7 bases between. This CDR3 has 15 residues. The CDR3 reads CASSIQTSYNSPLHF. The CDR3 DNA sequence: TGTGCCAGTAGTATCCAGACTTCCTATAATTCACCCCTCCACTTT.

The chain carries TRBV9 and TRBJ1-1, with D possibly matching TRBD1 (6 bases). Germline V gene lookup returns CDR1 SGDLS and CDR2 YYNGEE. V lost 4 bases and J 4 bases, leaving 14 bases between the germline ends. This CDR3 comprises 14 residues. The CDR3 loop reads CASSSKGQITEAFF. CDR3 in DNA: TGTGCCAGCAGCAGTAAAGGACAGATCACTGAAGCTTTCTTT.

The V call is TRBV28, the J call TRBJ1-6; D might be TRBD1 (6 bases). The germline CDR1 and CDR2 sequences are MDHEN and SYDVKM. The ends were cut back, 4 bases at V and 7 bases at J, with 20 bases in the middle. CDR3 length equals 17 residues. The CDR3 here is CASSSSLTGLGNSPLHF. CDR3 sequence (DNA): TGTGCCAGCAGTTCCTCACTGACAGGTCTTGGAAATTCACCCCTCCACTTT.

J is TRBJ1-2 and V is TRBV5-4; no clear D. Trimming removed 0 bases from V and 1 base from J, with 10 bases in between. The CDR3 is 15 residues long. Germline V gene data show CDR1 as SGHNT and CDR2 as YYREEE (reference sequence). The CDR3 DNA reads TGTGCCAGCAGCTTGGGTCAGGCGATTAACTATGGCTACACCTTC. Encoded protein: CASSLGQAINYGYTF.

CDR3 amino acids: CASSQGDGYTF. CDR3 DNA: TGCGCCAGCAGTCAGGGGGATGGCTACACCTTC. This chain uses TRBV10-2 with TRBJ1-2; the match to TRBD1 covers 7 bases. The CDR3 sequence is 11 residues long. J gave up 6 bases and V 5 bases, and 0 bases lay outside the gene matches. Germline loops: CDR1 WSHSY, CDR2 SAAADI.

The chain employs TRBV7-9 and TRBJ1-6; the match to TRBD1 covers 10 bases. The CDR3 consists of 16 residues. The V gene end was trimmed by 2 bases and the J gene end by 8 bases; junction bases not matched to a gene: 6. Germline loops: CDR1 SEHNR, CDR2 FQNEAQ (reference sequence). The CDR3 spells CASSLTAGTGDSPLHF. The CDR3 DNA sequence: TGTGCCAGCAGCTTAACAGCCGGGACAGGGGATTCACCCCTCCACTTT.

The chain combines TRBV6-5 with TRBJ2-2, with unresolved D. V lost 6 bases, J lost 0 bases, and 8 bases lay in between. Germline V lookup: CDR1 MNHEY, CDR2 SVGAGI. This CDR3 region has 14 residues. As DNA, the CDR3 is TGTGCCAGCAGGGGCTTCGCGAACACCGGGGAGCTGTTTTTT. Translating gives CASRGFANTGELFF.

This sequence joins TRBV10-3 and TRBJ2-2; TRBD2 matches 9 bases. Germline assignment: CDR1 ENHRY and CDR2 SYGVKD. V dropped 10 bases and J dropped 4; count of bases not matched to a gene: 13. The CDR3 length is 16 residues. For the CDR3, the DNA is TGTGCCACCCGCGGGGGGGGCCCTCCGAGCACCGGGGAGCTGTTTTTT. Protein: CATRGGGPPSTGELFF.

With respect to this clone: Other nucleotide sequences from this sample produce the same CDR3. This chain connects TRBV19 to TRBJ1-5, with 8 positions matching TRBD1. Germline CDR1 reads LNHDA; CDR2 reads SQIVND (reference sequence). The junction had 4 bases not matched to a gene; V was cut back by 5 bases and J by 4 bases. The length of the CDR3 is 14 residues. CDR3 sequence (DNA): TGTGCCAGTAGTGCACAGGGGGGAAATCAGCCCCAGCATTTT. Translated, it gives CASSAQGGNQPQHF.

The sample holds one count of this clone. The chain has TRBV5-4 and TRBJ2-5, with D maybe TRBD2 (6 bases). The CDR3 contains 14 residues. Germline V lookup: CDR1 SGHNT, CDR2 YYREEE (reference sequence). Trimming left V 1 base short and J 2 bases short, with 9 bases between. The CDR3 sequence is CASSLYRGQETQYF. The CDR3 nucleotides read TGTGCCAGCAGCTTGTATCGGGGGCAAGAGACCCAGTACTTC.

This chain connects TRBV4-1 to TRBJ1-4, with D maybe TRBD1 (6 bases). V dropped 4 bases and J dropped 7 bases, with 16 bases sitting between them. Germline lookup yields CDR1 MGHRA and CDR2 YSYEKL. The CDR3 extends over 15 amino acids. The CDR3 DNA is TGCGCCAGCAGCCTTCAGACAGGTGAGGCTGAAAAACTGTTTTTT. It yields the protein CASSLQTGEAEKLFF.

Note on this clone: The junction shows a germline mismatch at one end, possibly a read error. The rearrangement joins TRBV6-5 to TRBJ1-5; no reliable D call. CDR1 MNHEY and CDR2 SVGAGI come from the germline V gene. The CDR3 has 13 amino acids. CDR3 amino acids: CASSYSWAQAQHF. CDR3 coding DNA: TGTGCCAGCAGTTACTCCTGGGCTCAGGCCCAGCATTTT.

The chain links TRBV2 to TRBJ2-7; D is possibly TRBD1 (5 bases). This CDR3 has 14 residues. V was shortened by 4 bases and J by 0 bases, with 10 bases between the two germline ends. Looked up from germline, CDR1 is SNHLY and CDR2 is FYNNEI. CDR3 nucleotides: TGTGCCAGCAGTGGTGGGGCTACCTCCTACGAGCAGTACTTC. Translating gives CASSGGATSYEQYF.

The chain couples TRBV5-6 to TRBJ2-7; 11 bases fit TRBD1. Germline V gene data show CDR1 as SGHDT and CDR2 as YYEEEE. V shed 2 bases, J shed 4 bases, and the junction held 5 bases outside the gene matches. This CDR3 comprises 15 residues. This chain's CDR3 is CASSLAGQGEYEQYF. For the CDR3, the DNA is TGTGCCAGCAGCTTAGCGGGACAGGGGGAATACGAGCAGTACTTC.

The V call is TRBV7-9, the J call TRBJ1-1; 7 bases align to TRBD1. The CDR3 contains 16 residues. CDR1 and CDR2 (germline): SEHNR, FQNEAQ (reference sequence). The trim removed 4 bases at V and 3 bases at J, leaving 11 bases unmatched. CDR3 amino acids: CASSSNGQAGYTEAFF. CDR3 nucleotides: TGTGCCAGCAGCTCGAATGGACAGGCGGGTTACACTGAAGCTTTCTTT. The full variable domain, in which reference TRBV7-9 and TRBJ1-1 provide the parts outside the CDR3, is DTGVSQNPRHKITKRGQNVTFRCDPISEHNRLYWYRQTLGQGPEFLTYFQNEAQLEKSRLLSDRFSAERPKGSFSTLEIQRTEQGDSAMYLCASSSNGQAGYTEAFFGQGTRLTVV.